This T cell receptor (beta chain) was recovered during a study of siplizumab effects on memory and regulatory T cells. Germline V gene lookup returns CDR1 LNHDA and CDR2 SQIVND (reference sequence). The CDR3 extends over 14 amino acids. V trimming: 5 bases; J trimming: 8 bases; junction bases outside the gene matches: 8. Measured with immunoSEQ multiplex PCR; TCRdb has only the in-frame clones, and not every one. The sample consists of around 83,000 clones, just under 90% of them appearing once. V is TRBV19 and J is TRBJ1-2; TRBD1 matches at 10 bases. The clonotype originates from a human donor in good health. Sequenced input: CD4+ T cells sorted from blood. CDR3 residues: CASSPGTGVRGYTF. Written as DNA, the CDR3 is TGTGCCAGTAGTCCCGGGACAGGGGTTCGCGGCTACACCTTC.